This T cell receptor (beta chain) was captured by sequencing in a study of response to subunit inactivated influenza vaccine. Remarks on this clonotype: The antigen is undetermined.

Regarding the study as a whole: The study's authors posited that every seasonal influenza vaccination enlists few new T cells.

Per the germline V gene, CDR1 is SGHRS and CDR2 is YFSETQ. V shed 4 bases and J shed 3 bases, with 11 bases lying between them. The CDR3 spans 15 residues. One entry per CDR3 protein, called by TCRdb with MiXCR from the RT-PCR reads. The repertoire holds about 540,000 distinct CDR3 sequences, with around 25% as singletons. The sample was also reused in another study, on T cells expressing NK-cell markers. As that study records: Scientists made TCR beta cDNA using 5'RACE template switching with UMIs. HCMV specificity was not established for the expanded NKG2C+ T cell clones.

The chain combines TRBV5-1 with TRBJ2-6, with a possible D match to TRBD1 (5 bases). This sample comprised CD4+ T cells sorted from PBMCs, obtained about 13 days after vaccination. The source of this sequence is a man between 50 and 59 years old who received an inactivated influenza vaccine. The CDR3 nucleotides are TGCGCCAGCAGCATCCAGGGTGGTGGGGCCAACGTCCTGACTTTC. Its translation: CASSIQGGGANVLTF.